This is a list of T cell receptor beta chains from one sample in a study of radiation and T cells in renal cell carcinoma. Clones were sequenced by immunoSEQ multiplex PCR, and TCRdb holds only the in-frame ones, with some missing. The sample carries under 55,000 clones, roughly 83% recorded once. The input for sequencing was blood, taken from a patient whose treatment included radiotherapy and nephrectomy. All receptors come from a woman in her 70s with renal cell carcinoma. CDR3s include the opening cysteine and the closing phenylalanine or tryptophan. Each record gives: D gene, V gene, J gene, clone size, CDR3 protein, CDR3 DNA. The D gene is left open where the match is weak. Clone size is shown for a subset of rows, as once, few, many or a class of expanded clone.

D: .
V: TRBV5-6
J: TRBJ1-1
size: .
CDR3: CASSFTNTEAFF
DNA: TGTGCCAGCAGCTTCACGAACACTGAAGCTTTCTTT

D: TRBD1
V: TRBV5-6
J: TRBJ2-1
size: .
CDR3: CASSFTGEEQFF
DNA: TGTGCCAGCAGCTTTACAGGGGAAGAGCAGTTCTTC

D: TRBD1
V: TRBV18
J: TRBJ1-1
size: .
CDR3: CASSLQGAGSTEAFF
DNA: TGTGCCAGCTCACTACAGGGGGCGGGGAGCACTGAAGCTTTCTTT

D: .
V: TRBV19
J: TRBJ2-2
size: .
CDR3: CASKRRGPVTGELFF
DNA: TGTGCCAGTAAAAGGCGGGGGCCGGTCACCGGGGAGCTGTTTTTT

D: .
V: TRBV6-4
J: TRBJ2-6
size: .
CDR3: CASKGSGANVLTF
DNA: TGTGCCAGCAAGGGCTCTGGGGCCAACGTCCTGACTTTC

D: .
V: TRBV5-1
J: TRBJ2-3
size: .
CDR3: CASSLARLGMGIGTDTQYF
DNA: TGCGCCAGCAGCTTGGCCAGGTTAGGTATGGGGATTGGGACAGATACGCAGTATTTT

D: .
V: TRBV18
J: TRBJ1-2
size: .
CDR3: CASSPSSNYGYTF
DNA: TGTGCCAGCTCACCAAGCAGTAACTATGGCTACACCTTC

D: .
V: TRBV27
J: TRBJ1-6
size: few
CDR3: CASSLSRGGSSPLHF
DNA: TGTGCCAGCAGTTTATCGAGGGGGGGGAGTTCACCCCTCCACTTT

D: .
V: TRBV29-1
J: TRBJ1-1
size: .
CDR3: CSVEDRQNTEAFF
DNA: TGCAGCGTTGAAGATCGGCAGAACACTGAAGCTTTCTTT

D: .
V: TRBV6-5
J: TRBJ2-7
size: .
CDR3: CASKNPDGSSYEQYF
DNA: TGTGCCAGCAAGAACCCGGACGGGAGCTCCTACGAGCAGTACTTC

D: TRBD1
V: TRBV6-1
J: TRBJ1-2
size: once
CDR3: CASSAGTVSNYGYTF
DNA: TGTGCCAGCAGTGCCGGGACAGTGTCTAACTATGGCTACACCTTC

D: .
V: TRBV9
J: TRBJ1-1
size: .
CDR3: CASSVAPGMNTEAFF
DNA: TGTGCCAGCAGCGTAGCACCAGGGATGAACACTGAAGCTTTCTTT

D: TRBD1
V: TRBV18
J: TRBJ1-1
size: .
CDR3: CASSPSGTENTEAFF
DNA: TGTGCCAGCTCACCTTCCGGGACAGAGAACACTGAAGCTTTCTTT

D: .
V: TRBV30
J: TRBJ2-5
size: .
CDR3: CAWSGGETQYF
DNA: TGTGCCTGGAGTGGTGGGGAGACCCAGTACTTC

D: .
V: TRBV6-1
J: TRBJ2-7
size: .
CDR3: CASSEPGRYDYEQYF
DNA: TGTGCCAGCAGTGAGCCGGGACGGTATGACTACGAGCAGTACTTC

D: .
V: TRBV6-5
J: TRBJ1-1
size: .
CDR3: CASSHVPTEAFF
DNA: TGTGCCAGCAGCCACGTTCCCACTGAAGCTTTCTTT

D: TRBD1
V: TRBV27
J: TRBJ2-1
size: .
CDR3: CASSLGQGYNEQFF
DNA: TGTGCCAGCAGTTTAGGACAGGGTTACAATGAGCAGTTCTTC

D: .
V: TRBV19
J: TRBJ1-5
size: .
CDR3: CASSIDLSGRITVRGNQPQHF
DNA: TGTGCCAGTAGTATAGATCTATCGGGGCGTATCACCGTGAGGGGCAATCAGCCCCAGCATTTT

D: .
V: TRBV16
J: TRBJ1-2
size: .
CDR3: CASSHGTSNYGYTF
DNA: TGTGCCAGCAGCCATGGGACGTCAAACTATGGCTACACCTTC

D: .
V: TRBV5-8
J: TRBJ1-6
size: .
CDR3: CASSFGSPLHF
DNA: TGTGCCAGCAGCTTTGGTTCACCCCTCCACTTT

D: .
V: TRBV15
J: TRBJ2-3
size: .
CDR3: CATSRGDVTDTQYF
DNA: TGTGCCACCAGCAGAGGGGATGTCACAGATACGCAGTATTTT

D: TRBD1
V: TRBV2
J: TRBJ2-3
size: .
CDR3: CASNPDRAGTDTQYF
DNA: TGTGCCAGCAACCCGGACAGGGCGGGCACAGATACGCAGTATTTT

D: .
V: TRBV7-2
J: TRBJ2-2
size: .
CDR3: CASSADGTNTGELFF
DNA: TGTGCCAGCAGCGCCGACGGTACGAACACCGGGGAGCTGTTTTTT

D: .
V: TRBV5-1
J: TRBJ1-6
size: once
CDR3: CASSSDSLGGSPLHF
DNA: TGCGCCAGCAGCTCTGACAGCCTCGGGGGGTCACCCCTCCACTTT

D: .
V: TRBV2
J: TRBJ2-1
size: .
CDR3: CASSAYIYNEQFF
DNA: TGTGCCAGCAGTGCTTACATTTACAATGAGCAGTTCTTC

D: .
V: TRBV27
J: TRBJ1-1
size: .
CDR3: CASSFEGGNTEAFF
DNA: TGTGCCAGCAGTTTTGAGGGGGGTAACACTGAAGCTTTCTTT

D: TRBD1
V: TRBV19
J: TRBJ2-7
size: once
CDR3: CASTVTGGHEQYF
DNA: TGTGCCAGTACCGTGACAGGGGGACACGAGCAGTACTTC

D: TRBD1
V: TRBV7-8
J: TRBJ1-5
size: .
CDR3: CASSLARTGGNQPQHF
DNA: TGTGCCAGCAGCTTGGCCCGCACAGGGGGGAATCAGCCCCAGCATTTT

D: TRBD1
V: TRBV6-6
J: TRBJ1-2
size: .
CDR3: CASAGTVYGYTF
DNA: TGTGCCAGCGCGGGGACAGTCTATGGCTACACCTTC

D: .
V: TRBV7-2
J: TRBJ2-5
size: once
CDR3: CASSRSTAEETQYF
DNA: TGTGCCAGCAGCCGTTCGACAGCTGAAGAGACCCAGTACTTC

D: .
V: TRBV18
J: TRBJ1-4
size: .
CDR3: CASSPWEGNEKLFF
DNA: TGTGCCAGCTCACCCTGGGAGGGGAATGAAAAACTGTTTTTT

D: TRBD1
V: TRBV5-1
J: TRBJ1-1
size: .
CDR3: CASSPRQGDTEAFF
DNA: TGCGCCAGCAGCCCGAGACAGGGGGACACTGAAGCTTTCTTT